This T cell receptor beta chain was captured in a study of T-cell memory formation after mild COVID-19 (dated by TCRdb to the early 2020s). About the study as a whole: TCR sequence clusters from the two donors were largely donor specific. T-cell clones expanding and contracting after mild COVID-19 in a couple of donors were tracked by longitudinal TCRalpha and TCRbeta repertoire sequencing. Two young, previously healthy adult volunteers, one female and one male, were included in the cohort.

The germline V gene encodes CDR1 SQVTM and CDR2 ANQGSEA. Spanning cysteine to phenylalanine, the CDR3 consists of 12 amino acids. The DNA shown is the 36-base CDR3, in frame from base 1. Sequenced on an Illumina NovaSeq 6000. cDNA libraries for TCRalpha and TCRbeta were prepared by 5'RACE using constant-segment primers, with sample barcodes and unique molecular identifiers added. RNA was extracted from every sample with Trizol reagent. Library amplification was performed in two PCR steps, and a second sample barcode and Illumina TruSeq adapters were introduced in the second step. The libraries were sequenced on an Illumina NovaSeq using 2 x 150 bp paired-end reads. Per the authors' processing: Reads were demultiplexed and collapsed into UMI-guided consensus sequences with migec v1.2.7. Using mixcr v2.1.11, UMI consensuses were aligned to TRA and TRB V and J templates and then assembled into clonotypes. Clonotypes were classified as expanded or contracted when called significant by both edgeR and NoisET, with noise models trained on biological replicates. For edgeR calls, the thresholds were a false discovery rate-adjusted p below 0.01 and a log2 fold-change of 1. PCA with hierarchical clustering of max-normalized trajectories of the 1000 most abundant clonotypes was used as exploratory dynamics analysis. The CD4 or CD8 phenotype of responding clones was assigned using the separately sequenced CD4+ and CD8+ repertoires. TCRdb handled the public reads itself, with Q25 trimming in fastp and clone calling in MiXCR, and kept productive beta chains. Every CDR3 protein is listed once, alongside the most common genes and DNA of its rows. The V and J calls were determined by TCRdb, not by the authors. For this sample the table gives about 340,000 distinct CDR3 sequences, of which approximately 15% were detected only once. The leading ten clones occupy 20% to 25% of the sample.

The full study reports these points: Some responding clones were detected in pre-infection memory, which suggested that pre-existing cross-reactive memory T cells had joined the SARS-CoV-2 response. Clones contracting from day 15 to 85 had balanced CD4/CD8 phenotypes, while a second wave expanding from day 15 to 37 was biased towards CD4+. Whether the second-wave clones peaking on day 37 were SARS-CoV-2 specific was not confirmed. Contracting CD4+ clones appeared mostly in the CM and EM memory subsets, whereas CD8+ clones were enriched in EMRA. Only a couple of mild cases were covered by the study, and larger cohorts that include severe cases with pre-infection samples were considered necessary.

This clonotype has a count of ten or more. The specificity of this receptor is unknown. Per-nucleotide qualities are absent, and no much larger clonotype sits a single base away. Ficoll-Paque density gradient centrifugation was used to isolate PBMCs. The receptor was isolated from a man between 18 and 29 years old who had mild COVID-19 (a few samples of this study predate the infection). The sample titles of this study are shuffled in the database, so cell type and time point are left out; the donor was told from shared clones. The sample was PBMCs or a T cell subset sorted from them (not recorded which). The V and J genes are TRBV29-1 and TRBJ1-2; a stretch of 7 junction bases matches TRBD1. The bases are TGCATCACAGGGGACCCAAACTATGGCTACACCTTC. Translated, it gives CITGDPNYGYTF.